Here is one T cell receptor (beta chain) with its context. Its cognate antigen is unknown. Germline CDR1 and CDR2: SGHNT and YENEEA. V dropped 5 bases and J dropped 4 bases, with 19 bases sitting between them. The CDR3 consists of 16 residues. The data originate from a study of OX40 agonist ivuxolimab in advanced cancers. Study-level points and caveats: Expanded clones tended on average to be more numerous among CD8+ T cells than CD4+.

Repertoires were generated with immunoSEQ multiplex PCR, while TCRdb's copy carries only in-frame clones and drops some. This table holds about 63,000 clones, around 81% found once. This sequence joins TRBV11-3 and TRBJ2-3; D might be TRBD2 (5 bases). The sequence was collected from an adult with an advanced solid tumor such as melanoma, head and neck, liver or kidney cancer. The sample here was CD4+ or CD8+ T cells sorted from blood, taken in a trial of the OX40 agonist ivuxolimab. CDR3 DNA: TGTGCCAGCAGCCATAGTGGTGCCCCCGGGGCAGATACGCAGTATTTT. Translated, it gives CASSHSGAPGADTQYF.